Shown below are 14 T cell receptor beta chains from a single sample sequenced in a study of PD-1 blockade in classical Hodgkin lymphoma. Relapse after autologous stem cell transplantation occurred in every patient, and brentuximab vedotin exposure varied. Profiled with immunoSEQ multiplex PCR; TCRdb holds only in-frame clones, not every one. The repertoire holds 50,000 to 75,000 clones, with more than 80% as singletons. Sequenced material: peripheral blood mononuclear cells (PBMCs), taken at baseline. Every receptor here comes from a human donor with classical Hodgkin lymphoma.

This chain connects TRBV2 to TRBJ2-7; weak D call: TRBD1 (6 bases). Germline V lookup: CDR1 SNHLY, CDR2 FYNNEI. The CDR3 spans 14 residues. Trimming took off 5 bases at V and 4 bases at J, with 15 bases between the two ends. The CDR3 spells CASSLRDTIYEQYF. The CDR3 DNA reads TGTGCCAGCAGTTTGAGGGACACCATTTACGAGCAGTACTTC. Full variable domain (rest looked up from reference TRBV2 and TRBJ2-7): EPEVTQTPSHQVTQMGQEVILRCVPISNHLYFYWYRQILGQKVEFLVSFYNNEISEKSEIFDDQFSVERPDGSNFTLKIRSTKLEDSAMYFCASSLRDTIYEQYFGPGTRLTVT.

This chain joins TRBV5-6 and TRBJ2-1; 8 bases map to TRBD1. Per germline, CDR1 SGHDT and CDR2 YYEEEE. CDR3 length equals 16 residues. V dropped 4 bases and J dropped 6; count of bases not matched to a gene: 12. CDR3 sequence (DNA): TGTGCCAGCAGCATCGGACAGGGAATGGAGGGCAATGAGCAGTTCTTC. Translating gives CASSIGQGMEGNEQFF.

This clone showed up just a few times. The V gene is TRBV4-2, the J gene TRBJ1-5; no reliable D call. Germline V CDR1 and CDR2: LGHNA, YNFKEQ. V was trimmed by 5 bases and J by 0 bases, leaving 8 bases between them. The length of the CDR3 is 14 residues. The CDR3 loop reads CASSDTNSNQPQHF. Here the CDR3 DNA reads TGTGCCAGCAGCGATACGAATAGCAATCAGCCCCAGCATTTT.

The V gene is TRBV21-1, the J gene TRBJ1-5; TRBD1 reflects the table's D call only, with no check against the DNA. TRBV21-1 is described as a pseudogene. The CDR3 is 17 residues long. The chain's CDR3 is CASSKEVDKGSNQPQHF. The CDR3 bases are TGTGCCAGCAGCAAAGAGGTAGACAAAGGAAGCAATCAGCCCCAGCATTTT.

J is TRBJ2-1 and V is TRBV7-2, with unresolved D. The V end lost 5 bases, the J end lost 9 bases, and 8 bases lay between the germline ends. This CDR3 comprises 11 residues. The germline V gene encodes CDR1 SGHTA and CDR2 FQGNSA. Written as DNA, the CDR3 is TGTGCCAGCAGCCAGTATTTTGAGCAGTTCTTC. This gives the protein CASSQYFEQFF. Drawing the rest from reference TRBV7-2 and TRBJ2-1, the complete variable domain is GAGVSQSPSNKVTEKGKDVELRCDPISGHTALYWYRQSLGQGLEFLIYFQGNSAPDKSGLPSDRFSAERTGGSVSTLTIQRTQQEDSAVYLCASSQYFEQFFGPGTRLTVL.

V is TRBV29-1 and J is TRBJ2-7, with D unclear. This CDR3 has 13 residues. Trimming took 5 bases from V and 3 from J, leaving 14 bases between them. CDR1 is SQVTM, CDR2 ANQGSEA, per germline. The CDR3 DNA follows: TGCAGCGTTCGTACGGGCGTCGGCTACGAGCAGTACTTC. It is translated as CSVRTGVGYEQYF.

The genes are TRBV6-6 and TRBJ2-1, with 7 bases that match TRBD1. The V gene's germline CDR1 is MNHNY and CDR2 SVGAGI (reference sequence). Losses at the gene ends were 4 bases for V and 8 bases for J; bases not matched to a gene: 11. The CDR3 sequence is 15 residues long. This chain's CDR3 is CASSFRQGHGDEQFF. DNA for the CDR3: TGTGCCAGCAGTTTTAGACAGGGCCACGGGGATGAGCAGTTCTTC.

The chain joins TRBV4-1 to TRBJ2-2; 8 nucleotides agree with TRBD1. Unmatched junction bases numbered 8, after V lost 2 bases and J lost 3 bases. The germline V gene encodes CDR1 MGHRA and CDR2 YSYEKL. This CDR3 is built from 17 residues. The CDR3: CASSQRTWDRHTGELFF. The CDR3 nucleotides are TGCGCCAGCAGCCAACGCACCTGGGACAGGCACACCGGGGAGCTGTTTTTT.

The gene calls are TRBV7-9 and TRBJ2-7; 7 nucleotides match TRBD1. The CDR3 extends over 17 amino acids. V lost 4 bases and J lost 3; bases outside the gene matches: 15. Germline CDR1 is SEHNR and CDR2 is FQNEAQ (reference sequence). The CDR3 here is CASSSRDSYNFFYEQYF. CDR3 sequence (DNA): TGTGCCAGCAGCTCCCGGGACAGCTACAACTTTTTCTACGAGCAGTACTTC.

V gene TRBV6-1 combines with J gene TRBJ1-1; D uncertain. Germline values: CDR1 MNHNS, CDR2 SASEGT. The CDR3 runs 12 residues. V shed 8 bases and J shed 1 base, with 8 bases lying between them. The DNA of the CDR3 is TGTGCCAGCTCAACCCGGAACACTGAAGCTTTCTTT. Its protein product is CASSTRNTEAFF.

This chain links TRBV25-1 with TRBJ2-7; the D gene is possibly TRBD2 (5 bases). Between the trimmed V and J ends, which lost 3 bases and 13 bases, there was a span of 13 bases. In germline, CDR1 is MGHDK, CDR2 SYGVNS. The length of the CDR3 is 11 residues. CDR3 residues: CASSDEGELYF. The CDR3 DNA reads TGTGCCAGCAGTGATGAGGGAGAATTATACTTC.

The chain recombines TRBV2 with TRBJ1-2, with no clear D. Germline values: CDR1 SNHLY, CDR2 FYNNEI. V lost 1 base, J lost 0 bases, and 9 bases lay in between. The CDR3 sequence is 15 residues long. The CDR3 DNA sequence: TGTGCCAGCAGTGAAGTTGGCAGGACTAACTATGGCTACACCTTC. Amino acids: CASSEVGRTNYGYTF.

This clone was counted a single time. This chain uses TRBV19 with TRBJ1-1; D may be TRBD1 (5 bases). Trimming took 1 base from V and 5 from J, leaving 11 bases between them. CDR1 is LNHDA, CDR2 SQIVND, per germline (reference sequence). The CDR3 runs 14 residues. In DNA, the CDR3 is TGTGCCAGTAGTATAGCTGGGAAGGGGACTGAAGCTTTCTTT. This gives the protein CASSIAGKGTEAFF.

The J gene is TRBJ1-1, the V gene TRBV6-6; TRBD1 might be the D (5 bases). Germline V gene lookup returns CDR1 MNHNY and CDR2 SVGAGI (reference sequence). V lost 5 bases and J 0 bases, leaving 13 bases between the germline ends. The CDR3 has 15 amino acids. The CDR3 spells CASSPPTDMNTEAFF. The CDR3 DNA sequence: TGTGCCAGCAGTCCGCCGACAGACATGAACACTGAAGCTTTCTTT.